The rows below give T cell receptor beta chains drawn from one sample of a study of cytomegalovirus exposure and HLA in healthy donors. The table came from immunoSEQ multiplex PCR; TCRdb's copy has only in-frame clones and leaves some out. The sample includes roughly 100,000 clones, 85% of them seen just once. The sequenced material came from PBMCs. The receptors originated from a man aged 18 to 30 in good health and CMV-seropositive. The CDR3 runs from the conserved cysteine through the conserved F or W. Each record gives: J gene, D gene, V gene, clone size, CDR3 DNA, CDR3 protein. D genes are given only for firm matches. Size is omitted from some rows. Given values are once, few, many or a class for expanded clones.

TRBJ1-2	TRBD1	TRBV7-2	.	TGTGCCAGCAGCTTAGCGGCAGGGGGCTTGTATGGCTACACCTTC	CASSLAAGGLYGYTF
TRBJ2-7	TRBD1	TRBV9	.	TGTGCCAGCAGCCCCGGGACAGGGAGCTACGAGCAGTACTTC	CASSPGTGSYEQYF
TRBJ1-2	TRBD1	TRBV7-9	.	TGTGCCAGCGTACCGACAGGGTTCACCTATGGCTACACCTTC	CASVPTGFTYGYTF
TRBJ2-5	TRBD2	TRBV5-6	.	TGTGCCAGCAGCTTTTCGGCGGGAGCAGAGACCCAGTACTTC	CASSFSAGAETQYF
TRBJ1-2	.	TRBV27	once	TGTGCCAGCAGTTTAGACCTACAGGGAAGTGGCTACACCTTC	CASSLDLQGSGYTF
TRBJ1-2	TRBD1	TRBV29-1	.	TGCAGCGCCTTGGGACAGCCAATGCGTGGCTACACCTTC	CSALGQPMRGYTF
TRBJ1-1	TRBD1	TRBV5-1	many	TGCGCCAGCAACAAAAGGGACAGGGACACTGAAGCTTTCTTT	CASNKRDRDTEAFF
TRBJ1-5	TRBD1	TRBV7-9	.	TGTGCCAGCAGCTTAGGCGCAGGGGGCGAAGGCAATCAGCCCCAGCATTTT	CASSLGAGGEGNQPQHF
TRBJ1-2	TRBD1	TRBV28	.	TGTGCCAGCAGTCCCTGGGACAGGGGAGGATATGGCTACACCTTC	CASSPWDRGGYGYTF
TRBJ2-3	.	TRBV7-9	.	TGTGCCAGCAGCTTACAGGGACATTTCACAGATACGCAGTATTTT	CASSLQGHFTDTQYF
TRBJ1-1	TRBD1	TRBV5-1	.	TGCGCCAGCAGCTTGTATGGGACAGCGAACACTGAAGCTTTCTTT	CASSLYGTANTEAFF
TRBJ2-7	TRBD1	TRBV5-1	.	TGCGCCAGCAGCGTGGGACAGGGACTCTACGAGCAGTACTTC	CASSVGQGLYEQYF
TRBJ2-1	.	TRBV9	.	TGTGCCAGCAGCCCTACCGTCGGACTGATCAATGAGCAGTTCTTC	CASSPTVGLINEQFF
TRBJ2-2	TRBD1	TRBV5-1	.	TGCGCCAGCAGCTTCAGACAGGGGATCGGGGAGCTGTTTTTT	CASSFRQGIGELFF
TRBJ1-5	.	TRBV23-1	.	TGCGCCAGCAGTCAATCGGTTTGTGACAGGCGAAACAATCAGCCCCAGCATTTT	CASSQSVCDRRNNQPQHF
TRBJ2-4	.	TRBV6-6	.	TGTGCCAGCAGCTCTGACACAAACATTCAGTACTTC	CASSSDTNIQYF
TRBJ2-7	.	TRBV11-2	.	TGTGCCAGCAGCTTGACGACAGGTGTATCCTACGAGCAGTACTTC	CASSLTTGVSYEQYF
TRBJ2-4	.	TRBV6-5	.	TGTGCCAGCAGGGAGGGAAACATTCAGTACTTC	CASREGNIQYF
TRBJ1-1	TRBD1	TRBV27	.	TGTGCCAGCAGTCTTGGACAGGGCATCGACACTGAAGCTTTCTTT	CASSLGQGIDTEAFF
TRBJ1-4	.	TRBV4-1	.	TGCGCCAGCAGCCCTAGAGCCAATAATGAAAAACTGTTTTTT	CASSPRANNEKLFF
TRBJ2-3	TRBD1	TRBV9	.	TGTGCCAGCAGCGTACCGACAGGGGGCTTAGATACGCAGTATTTT	CASSVPTGGLDTQYF
TRBJ1-5	TRBD1	TRBV2	few	TGTGCCAGCAGGAGGGGGACAGAGTTGAATCAGCCCCAGCATTTT	CASRRGTELNQPQHF
TRBJ2-1	.	TRBV4-1	.	TGCGCCAGCAGCCAAGAGAAGGGGTATGAGCAGTTCTTC	CASSQEKGYEQFF
TRBJ2-1	.	TRBV6-6	.	TGTGCCAGCAGCACTCTACCGGGAACATCTTACAATGAGCAGTTCTTC	CASSTLPGTSYNEQFF
TRBJ1-3	.	TRBV19	.	TGTGCCAGTAGTGCCCGGACAGTCTCTGGAAACACCATATATTTT	CASSARTVSGNTIYF
TRBJ1-2	.	TRBV21-1	.	TGTGCCAGCAGCAAAGGTTCAGGGGGCCGTGGCTACACCTTC	CASSKGSGGRGYTF
TRBJ2-5	.	TRBV5-1	.	TGCGCCAGCAGCTTCCAGGGTAACCAAGAGACCCAGTACTTC	CASSFQGNQETQYF
TRBJ1-5	.	TRBV19	medium-sized	TGTGCCAGCCTGAATACAGCGGGTACCCAGCATTTT	CASLNTAGTQHF
TRBJ2-1	TRBD2	TRBV7-3	.	TGTGCCAGCAGCTTACGAGGGCTAGCGGGAGTATCCTACAATGAGCAGTTCTTC	CASSLRGLAGVSYNEQFF
TRBJ2-5	TRBD1	TRBV7-6	.	TGTGCCAGCAGCTTTGGGACAGCCTACCAAGAGACCCAGTACTTC	CASSFGTAYQETQYF
TRBJ1-2	TRBD1	TRBV4-2	.	TGTGCCAGCAGCCGTACCGGGACAGCCCTCACCCATGGCTATGGCTACACCTTC	CASSRTGTALTHGYGYTF
TRBJ2-1	TRBD2	TRBV6-1	.	TGTGCCAGCAGTGAAAGGAGGACTAGCGGATACAATGAGCAGTTCTTC	CASSERRTSGYNEQFF